This section outlines one T cell receptor beta chain sequence together with its context. No antigen is known for it. Per-nucleotide qualities are absent, and no much larger clonotype sits a single base away. The collaborating institutions used their own protocols to collect whole blood in K2EDTA tubes. For TCRbeta analysis, collaborator samples were shipped as frozen whole blood, as isolated PBMCs, or as DNA extracted from either sample type. This sample was taken from a study of blood T cell repertoires in COVID-19 (dated by TCRdb to about 2020). At the level of the whole study: The collaborator samples originated in the United States, Italy and Spain and spanned the acute and convalescent phases of COVID-19. The prospective study material was composed of cDNA or gDNA derived from T cells, B-cell-depleted T cells, or PBMCs. Subjects who had been exposed to COVID-19, were actively infected with it, or had recovered from it provided the deeply sampled blood TCRbeta repertoires that made up the dataset. The repertoires were released in a freely available public database intended as a resource for research on the immune response to SARS-CoV-2. The samples were drawn from two sources: the first 160 participants of the ongoing ImmuneRACE study, and 1,200 or so subjects contributed by 6 global collaborators. Sample metadata almost always included a de-identified subject ID, COVID-19 status, age in years and sex. HLA class I and class II types, where available, came from metadata supplied by the sample provider rather than from assay-based typing.

Broader findings and caveats from the paper: The amount of clinical and demographic metadata varied by source and participant and was provided uncurated.

The immunoSEQ Assay, a bias-controlled multiplex PCR, was used to amplify TCRbeta CDR3 regions from genomic DNA. The study's own analysis went as follows. The number of nucleated cells in each sample was estimated by amplification of reference gene primers within the assay. To quantify the absolute abundance of each unique TCRbeta CDR3 rearrangement, sequence reads were collapsed and filtered. For each sample, productive Simpson clonality was calculated as the square root of Simpson's diversity index over productive rearrangements. TCRdb re-hosts the immuneACCESS table, in-frame sequences only. Its copies lack some clones; in the studies checked, an unresolved V gene accounts for under half of them, and the cause for the rest is not known. V and J calls and clone size follow that table, whereas D and trimming were derived from the DNA. The sample table contains fewer than 35,000 clones; only one count was recorded for more than 90% of them. About 8% of the sample comes from the top ten.

The germline V gene (reference sequence) sets CDR1 to MNHEY and CDR2 to SMNVEV. The CDR3 runs 13 amino acids, cysteine and phenylalanine included. Only CDR3 DNA remains: 39 bases, in frame from the first base. V loses 5 bases of germline sequence and J loses 10 bases, and the interval between the two ends is 12 bases. This chain is built from TRBV27 and TRBJ1-6; a tentative D match to TRBD1 spans 5 bases. This sequence originates from a man between 65 and 85 years old with active or convalescent COVID-19. The sample taken for sequencing was peripheral blood. The CDR3 amino acid sequence is: CASSIAGNSPLHF. The DNA is as follows: TGTGCCAGCAGTATAGCAGGGAACTCACCCCTCCACTTT.